These 28 T cell receptor beta chains were sequenced from one sample in a study of regulatory T cells in long-lasting Graves disease. Time point meaning: newly diagnosed GD, antithyroid drugs for less than 3 months. With RNA extracted from PBMCs as input, the TCR library was made. CDR3 regions were amplified by Arm-PCR using iRepertoire HTBI primers to build TCR beta libraries. TCRdb passed the multiplex PCR reads through MiXCR, listing each CDR3 protein once. The sample lists about 330,000 distinct CDR3 sequences, about 16% occurring once. This same sample was also part of a study on T cells in Graves' hyperthyroidism and ophthalmopathy.

The input for sequencing was peripheral blood mononuclear cells (PBMCs), taken at new diagnosis, from a patient treated with antithyroid drugs. These receptors were collected from a young woman with Graves disease.

The chain is built from TRBV10-3 and TRBJ2-4; D is unclear. The CDR3 extends over 11 amino acids. Germline CDR1 and CDR2: ENHRY and SYGVKD. V lost 2 bases and J lost 15, with 11 bases in between. CDR3 protein: CAISEMGHMYF. The CDR3 DNA sequence: TGTGCCATCAGTGAGATGGGCCACATGTACTTC.

This clonotype was counted ten times or more. The V gene is TRBV28, the J gene TRBJ1-1; D is possibly TRBD1 (5 bases). V dropped 3 bases and J dropped 3 bases, with 11 bases sitting between them. CDR1 and CDR2 (germline): MDHEN, SYDVKM. The CDR3 contains 14 residues. The chain's CDR3 is CASSFLGGDTEAFF. The CDR3 DNA sequence: TGTGCCAGCAGTTTCCTGGGGGGGGACACTGAAGCTTTCTTT.

There are many counts of this clonotype. This chain connects TRBV27 to TRBJ2-5; D gene uncertain. CDR3 length: 13 amino acids. V was trimmed by 4 bases and J by 4 bases, leaving 10 bases between them. In germline, CDR1 is MNHEY, CDR2 SMNVEV (reference sequence). As DNA, the CDR3 is TGTGCCAGCAGTTCCTATTATAGAGAGACCCAGTACTTC. Protein: CASSSYYRETQYF.

This clonotype occurred many times. V and J are TRBV27 and TRBJ2-1; weak D call: TRBD1 (5 bases). In germline, CDR1 is MNHEY, CDR2 SMNVEV (reference sequence). V lost 3 bases, J lost 8 bases, and 11 bases lay in between. CDR3 length: 13 amino acids. The CDR3 is CASSFRARDEQFF. The CDR3 bases are TGTGCCAGCAGTTTCAGGGCTCGGGATGAGCAGTTCTTC.

This clonotype was counted between two and nine times. The V gene is TRBV5-1, the J gene TRBJ1-4; D not resolved. The CDR3 runs 14 residues. V shed 8 bases and J shed 0 bases, with 11 bases lying between them. Per the germline V gene, CDR1 is SGHRS and CDR2 is YFSETQ. This CDR3 reads CARPDLATNEKLFF. The CDR3 DNA reads as TGCGCCAGGCCCGACCTTGCAACTAATGAAAAACTGTTTTTT. The variable domain in full, completed from reference TRBV5-1 and TRBJ1-4, reads KAGVTQTPRYLIKTRGQQVTLSCSPISGHRSVSWYQQTPGQGLQFLFEYFSETQRNKGNFPGRFSGRQFSNSRSEMNVSTLELGDSALYLCARPDLATNEKLFFGSGTQLSVL.

A few counts support this clonotype. The rearrangement uses TRBV9 and TRBJ2-2; weak D call: TRBD2 (6 bases). CDR1 and CDR2 (germline): SGDLS, YYNGEE. V was clipped by 6 bases and J by 0 bases, with 9 bases between them. This CDR3 is built from 14 residues. The CDR3 region has the DNA TGTGCCAGCAAGGAGGGACCGAACACCGGGGAGCTGTTTTTT. This codes for CASKEGPNTGELFF.

Ten or more counts support this clonotype. The genes are TRBV6-2 or TRBV6-3 and TRBJ2-1; TRBD2 aligns across 8 bases. The CDR3 spans 15 residues. With V trimmed by 5 bases and J by 7 bases, 10 bases remained unmatched. Germline-derived CDR1 and CDR2 are MNHEY and SVGEGT. CDR3 nucleotides: TGTGCCAGCAGTCCCCATAGCGGGACCCCGAATGAGCAGTTCTTC. Translating it yields CASSPHSGTPNEQFF.

This clonotype was counted many times. The V call is TRBV12-3 or TRBV12-4, the J call TRBJ1-6; D call uncertain. Trimming removed 3 bases at V and 10 bases at J, with 13 bases between. The CDR3 loop spans 14 amino acids. The CDR3, as DNA: TGTGCCAGCAGTTTTGAGGGAAAGGGATCACCCCTCCACTTT. Protein: CASSFEGKGSPLHF.

This sequence joins TRBV6-2 or TRBV6-3 and TRBJ2-3, with D perhaps being TRBD1 or TRBD2 (5 bases each). This CDR3 region has 15 residues. Germline CDR1 reads MNHEY; CDR2 reads SVGEGT. Trimming took off 0 bases at V and 4 bases at J, with 11 bases between the two ends. CDR3 amino acids: CASSYSIRDPDTQYF. The CDR3 region has the DNA TGTGCCAGCAGTTACTCGATTAGGGACCCAGATACGCAGTATTTT.

This clonotype was seen many times. The chain combines TRBV7-2 with TRBJ1-1; D call uncertain. Germline values: CDR1 SGHTA, CDR2 FQGNSA. The length of the CDR3 is 14 residues. The V end lost 1 base, the J end lost 1 base, and 7 bases lay between the germline ends. The CDR3 DNA reads TGTGCCAGCAGCTTAGAATCAGGGAACACTGAAGCTTTCTTT. It codes for CASSLESGNTEAFF. The full variable domain, completed using reference TRBV7-2 and TRBJ1-1, is GAGVSQSPSNKVTEKGKDVELRCDPISGHTALYWYRQSLGQGLEFLIYFQGNSAPDKSGLPSDRFSAERTGGSVSTLTIQRTQQEDSAVYLCASSLESGNTEAFFGQGTRLTVV.

The chain links TRBV4-1 to TRBJ2-1, with TRBD1 matching 9 bases. The CDR3 has 18 residues. Germline-derived CDR1 and CDR2 are MGHRA and YSYEKL. V shed 2 bases and J 8 bases; nucleotides not matched to a gene: 16. The CDR3 loop reads CASSQSLITGTGNDEQFF. The DNA for the CDR3 is TGCGCCAGCAGCCAATCTCTGATTACCGGGACAGGGAACGATGAGCAGTTCTTC.

This rearrangement joins TRBV10-3 to TRBJ2-1; 15 bases fit TRBD2. The CDR3 loop spans 19 amino acids. Trimming cost V 11 bases and J 5 bases; bases outside gene matches: 19. CDR1 is ENHRY, CDR2 SYGVKD, per germline. The CDR3 region is CASHPRGTSGRIRNNEQFF. In DNA, the CDR3 is TGTGCCTCACACCCCCGAGGGACTAGCGGGAGGATCAGGAACAATGAGCAGTTCTTC.

This clonotype was observed many times. This chain uses TRBV18 with TRBJ1-2; D unresolved. In germline, CDR1 is KGHSH, CDR2 LQKENI. With 5 bases removed from V and 4 bases from J, the gap between germline ends came to 11 bases. The CDR3 extends over 13 amino acids. CDR3 sequence: CASSNRTSYGYTF. DNA for the CDR3: TGTGCCAGCTCAAACAGAACATCCTATGGCTACACCTTC.

This clonotype occurred a few times. CDR3 coding DNA: TGTGCCACCAGCAGAGATCCCCCTAGCGGGGGGGCTCGGACCCAGTACTTC. Residues: CATSRDPPSGGARTQYF. This chain joins TRBV15 and TRBJ2-5; 12 bases match TRBD2. Germline CDR1 reads LNHNV; CDR2 reads YYDKDF (reference sequence). The CDR3 spans 17 residues. V trimming: 0 bases; J trimming: 7 bases; junction bases outside the gene matches: 9.

This rearrangement joins TRBV7-8 to TRBJ2-2; 7 bases align to TRBD2. The CDR3 totals 15 residues. CDR1 and CDR2 from the germline V gene are SGHVS and FQNEAQ. Trimming at V came to 6 bases and at J to 4 bases, leaving 8 bases not matched to a gene. In DNA, the CDR3 is TGTGCCAGCAGTTATGGTGGGAGGGCCACCGGGGAGCTGTTTTTT. This gives the protein CASSYGGRATGELFF. Based on the CDR3 plus reference TRBV7-8 and TRBJ2-2, the full variable domain is GAGVSQSPRYKVAKRGQDVALRCDPISGHVSLFWYQQALGQGPEFLTYFQNEAQLDKSGLPSDRFFAERPEGSVSTLKIQRTQQEDSAVYLCASSYGGRATGELFFGEGSRLTVL.

Many counts were recorded for this clonotype. The chain has TRBV19 and TRBJ1-5, with D maybe TRBD1 (6 bases). The CDR3 sequence is 15 residues long. Germline CDR1 and CDR2: LNHDA and SQIVND (reference sequence). Trimming shortened V by 1 base and J by 6 bases, and 13 bases separated the two germline ends. CDR3 in amino acids: CASSIGGGVIQPQHF. CDR3 DNA sequence: TGTGCCAGTAGTATAGGAGGGGGGGTTATTCAGCCCCAGCATTTT.

This clonotype was counted at least ten times. V is TRBV2 and J is TRBJ2-1; 8 nucleotides align to TRBD2. The germline gives CDR1 SNHLY, CDR2 FYNNEI. This CDR3 has 15 amino acids. V lost 7 bases, J lost 7 bases, and 12 bases stayed unmatched. The CDR3 reads CASMRGAQSGNEQFF. The CDR3 DNA reads as TGTGCCAGCATGCGGGGGGCTCAATCGGGGAATGAGCAGTTCTTC.

V usage is TRBV5-1 and J usage is TRBJ2-6; D is unclear. This CDR3 spans 15 amino acids. Trimming pared 4 bases from V and 0 bases from J, leaving 8 bases between. From germline, CDR1 is SGHRS and CDR2 YFSETQ. CDR3 protein: CASSHGSSGANVLTF. DNA of the CDR3: TGCGCCAGCAGCCACGGTTCCTCTGGGGCCAACGTCCTGACTTTC.

This clonotype has at least ten counts. This chain uses TRBV2 with TRBJ1-4; D ambiguous. CDR3 size: 13 residues. The V gene's germline CDR1 is SNHLY and CDR2 FYNNEI. V was shortened by 8 bases and J by 3 bases, with 10 bases between the two germline ends. The CDR3 loop is CASSYPANEKLFF. CDR3 nucleotide sequence: TGTGCCAGCTCTTATCCAGCTAATGAAAAACTGTTTTTT.

This clonotype was seen many times. At one boundary the junction diverges from the germline segment, which might be a read error. The rearrangement links TRBV5-1 to TRBJ1-4; tentatively, D is TRBD1 (5 bases). The germline V gene encodes CDR1 SGHRS and CDR2 YFSETQ. CDR3 length equals 14 residues. DNA for the CDR3: TGTGCCAGCAGTCAGGGTCCAACTAATGAAAAACTGTTTTTT. This encodes CASSQGPTNEKLFF.

This clonotype was detected many times. The chain links TRBV6-1 to TRBJ2-1; the match to TRBD1 covers 8 bases. The V gene's germline CDR1 is MNHNS and CDR2 SASEGT. The V and J ends lost 6 bases and 5 bases, in that order; junction bases with no gene match: 3. The CDR3 runs 13 residues. This CDR3 reads CASRSTGDNEQFF. DNA of the CDR3: TGTGCCAGCAGATCGACAGGGGACAATGAGCAGTTCTTC.

The chain combines TRBV3-1 with TRBJ2-7, with D perhaps matching TRBD2 (7 bases). V gave up 4 bases and J gave up 2 bases, with 18 bases separating them. This CDR3 has 16 residues. Germline loops: CDR1 LGHDT, CDR2 YNNKEL (reference sequence). The CDR3 region is CASSPEAWGGTYEQYF. Here the CDR3 DNA reads TGTGCCAGCAGCCCGGAGGCGTGGGGGGGCACCTACGAGCAGTACTTC.

This clonotype was counted ten times or more. This rearrangement joins TRBV6-1 to TRBJ2-7; 11 bases fit TRBD2. Germline V gene lookup returns CDR1 MNHNS and CDR2 SASEGT. CDR3 length: 16 residues. V was clipped by 2 bases and J by 0 bases; unmatched bases: 3. The CDR3 region is CASSEPTSGDSYEQYF. In DNA form, the CDR3 reads TGTGCCAGCAGTGAACCGACTAGCGGGGACTCCTACGAGCAGTACTTC.

There are many counts of this clonotype. The chain joins TRBV6-5 to TRBJ1-1; D perhaps matches TRBD1 (6 bases). The germline V gene has CDR1 MNHEY and CDR2 SVGAGI. The V and J ends lost 4 bases and 2 bases respectively, with 8 bases between them. The CDR3 is 13 amino acids. The CDR3 region is CASSFGTNTEAFF. The CDR3 nucleotides read TGTGCCAGCAGTTTTGGGACAAACACTGAAGCTTTCTTT.

This clonotype has ten or more counts. The chain uses TRBV28 and TRBJ1-2, with TRBD1 as a possible D gene (6 bases). The CDR3 contains 15 residues. Per germline, CDR1 MDHEN and CDR2 SYDVKM. The V end lost 6 bases, the J end lost 0 bases, and 14 bases lay between the germline ends. CDR3 DNA sequence: TGTGCCAGCAGGCTACAGGGAGTCTCTAACTATGGCTACACCTTC. Its translation: CASRLQGVSNYGYTF.

The V call is TRBV4-2, the J call TRBJ2-3; D might be TRBD1 or TRBD2, each matching 5 bases. This CDR3 contains 13 residues. The germline gives CDR1 LGHNA, CDR2 YNFKEQ. V lost 0 bases and J lost 8, with 9 bases in between. The CDR3 DNA follows: TGTGCCAGCAGCCAAGAGGGACCGGGTACGCAGTATTTT. Its protein product is CASSQEGPGTQYF.

This clonotype occurred many times. The CDR3 bases are TGTGCCAGCTCACTTGGCGTAGACTACGAGCAGTACTTC. Amino acids: CASSLGVDYEQYF. The chain employs TRBV18 and TRBJ2-7; no firm D call. The V gene's germline CDR1 is KGHSH and CDR2 LQKENI. The ends were cut back, 4 bases at V and 3 bases at J, with 10 bases in the middle. CDR3 length: 13 residues. Looking up the rest from reference TRBV18 and TRBJ2-7 gives the full variable domain: NAGVMQNPRHLVRRRGQEARLRCSPMKGHSHVYWYRQLPEEGLKFMVYLQKENIIDESGMPKERFSAEFPKEGPSILRIQQVVRGDSAAYFCASSLGVDYEQYFGPGTRLTVT.

The sample holds a few counts of this clonotype. The J gene is TRBJ2-7, the V gene TRBV14; D ambiguous. This CDR3 comprises 13 residues. The V gene's germline CDR1 is SGHDN and CDR2 FVKESK. The ends were cut back, 1 base at V and 5 bases at J, with 9 bases in the middle. For the CDR3, the DNA is TGTGCCAGCAGCCAAGTACGGGTCAACGAGCAGTACTTC. Protein sequence: CASSQVRVNEQYF.